The source of this TCR beta chain is a study of blood T cell repertoires in COVID-19. In the study overall: Specimens from acute and convalescent COVID-19 originated in the United States, Italy and Spain.

Seattle patients were enrolled while actively infected and followed longitudinally. Sequenced by immunoSEQ multiplex PCR; TCRdb stores in-frame clones only, minus some. In the table there are a few hundred thousand clones, roughly 89% of which are singletons. Sequencing was performed on peripheral blood. The sequence was collected from a woman aged 40-49 years with COVID-19, enrolled during active disease.

The CDR3 here is CATSRGLAGLSYEQYF. Written as DNA, the CDR3 is TGTGCCACCAGCAGAGGACTAGCGGGGCTCTCCTACGAGCAGTACTTC. The chain recombines TRBV15 with TRBJ2-7, with 11 bases identical to TRBD2. The germline V gene encodes CDR1 LNHNV and CDR2 YYDKDF (reference sequence). The V gene end was trimmed by 1 base and the J gene end by 0 bases; junction bases not matched to a gene: 2. The CDR3 is 16 residues long.